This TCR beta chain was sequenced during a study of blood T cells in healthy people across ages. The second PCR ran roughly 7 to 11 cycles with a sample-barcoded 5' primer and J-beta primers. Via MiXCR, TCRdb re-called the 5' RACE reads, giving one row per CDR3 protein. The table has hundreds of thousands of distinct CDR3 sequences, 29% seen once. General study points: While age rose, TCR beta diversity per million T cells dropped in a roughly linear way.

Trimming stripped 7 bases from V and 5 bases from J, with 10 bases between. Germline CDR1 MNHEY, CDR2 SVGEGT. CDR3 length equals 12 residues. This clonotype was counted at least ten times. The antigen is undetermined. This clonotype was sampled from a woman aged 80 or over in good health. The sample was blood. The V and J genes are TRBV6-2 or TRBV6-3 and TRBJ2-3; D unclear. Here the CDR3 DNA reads TGTGCCAGCACCAGAGATGGAGATACGCAGTATTTT. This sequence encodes CASTRDGDTQYF.